The sequence of this T cell receptor beta chain was determined in a study of T-cell reconstitution after alpha-beta-depleted transplantation in children. Points from the study as a whole: Expanded clones from the graft, numbering several hundred, reportedly supplied alpha-beta T cells about two months after transplant. T-cell counts and diversity at one year post-transplant came mainly from newly produced T cells.

Note on this clonotype: The antigen is unknown.

Germline CDR1 and CDR2: SGHTA and FQGTGA. The V gene end was trimmed by 5 bases and the J gene end by 1 base; junction bases not matched to a gene: 17. The CDR3 is 19 amino acids. Molecular barcoding with unique molecular identifiers was used for the TCRbeta library. A single record per CDR3 protein comes from TCRdb applying MiXCR to the PCR reads. The data show more than 400,000 distinct CDR3 sequences, 43% seen once. This sequence joins TRBV7-3 and TRBJ2-3; 8 nucleotides agree with TRBD2. The source of this sequence is a girl between 2 and 10 years old with aplastic anemia, due to receive a stem cell transplant. Sample: PBMCs, taken before TCRalphabeta/CD19-depleted stem cell transplant. The CDR3 nucleotides read TGTGCCAGCAGCCTAAAGGGGCGAATGAGCGGGGGCGGCACAGATACGCAGTATTTT. Protein: CASSLKGRMSGGGTDTQYF.